This T cell receptor (beta chain) was sequenced for a study of OX40 agonist ivuxolimab in advanced cancers. Study-level results: A proportion of nonresponders additionally exhibited low normalized T-cell clonal expansion.

This CDR3 region has 13 residues. With V trimmed by 4 bases and J by 15 bases, 12 bases remained unmatched. The germline gives CDR1 SGHTA, CDR2 FQGNSA. Notes on this clone: What it binds is unknown.

The table came from immunoSEQ multiplex PCR; TCRdb's copy has only in-frame clones and leaves some out. The sample includes around 70,000 clones, approximately 85% of them seen just once. Samples were taken at baseline and on day 1 of cycles 4 and 7. The starting material was CD4+ or CD8+ T cells sorted from blood, obtained in a trial of the OX40 agonist ivuxolimab. This rearrangement joins TRBV7-2 to TRBJ2-1; 7 bases line up with TRBD2. The sequence was collected from an adult with an advanced solid tumor such as melanoma, head and neck, liver or kidney cancer. CDR3 sequence (DNA): TGTGCCAGCAGCTCCTTAGCGGGCGGGACCTTGTTCTTC. Its translation is CASSSLAGGTLFF.